This T cell receptor beta chain comes out of a study of T cell responses to AZD1222 COVID-19 vaccine. Study-level results: Increases in Spike-specific TCR breadth and depth were seen after two AZD1222 doses. Most donors were white British and more were female, and clonal diversity was possibly underestimated.

With regard to this clone: Its antigen is unknown.

Trimming left V 1 base short and J 6 bases short, with 6 bases between. CDR1 is SGHTA, CDR2 FQGNSA, per germline. This CDR3 spans 12 amino acids. Libraries were prepared by immunoSEQ multiplex PCR; TCRdb keeps only in-frame clonotypes and omits some of them. In the table there are 150,000 to 200,000 clones, around 90% of which are singletons. The chain couples TRBV7-2 to TRBJ1-2; D unclear. The specimen comprised peripheral blood, sampled 28 days after the second dose of the MenACWY control vaccine. The clonotype originates from an adult who received the MenACWY meningococcal vaccine as a control. CDR3 residues: CASSLDADGYTF. CDR3 coding DNA: TGTGCCAGCAGCTTAGATGCGGATGGCTACACCTTC.